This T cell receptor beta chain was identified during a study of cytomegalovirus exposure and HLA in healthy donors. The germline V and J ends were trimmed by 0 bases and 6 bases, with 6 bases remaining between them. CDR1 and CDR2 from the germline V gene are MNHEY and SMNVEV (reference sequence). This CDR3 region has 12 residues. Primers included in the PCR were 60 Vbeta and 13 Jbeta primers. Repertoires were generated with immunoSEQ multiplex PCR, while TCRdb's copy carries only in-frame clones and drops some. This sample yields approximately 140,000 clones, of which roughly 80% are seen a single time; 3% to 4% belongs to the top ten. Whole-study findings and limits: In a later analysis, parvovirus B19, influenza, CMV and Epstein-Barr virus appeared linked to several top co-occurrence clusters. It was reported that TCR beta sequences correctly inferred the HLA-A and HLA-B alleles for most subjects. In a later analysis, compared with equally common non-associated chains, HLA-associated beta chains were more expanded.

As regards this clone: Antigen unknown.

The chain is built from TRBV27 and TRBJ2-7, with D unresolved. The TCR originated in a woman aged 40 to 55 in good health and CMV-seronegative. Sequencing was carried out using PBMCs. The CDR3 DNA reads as TGTGCCAGCAGTTTATCGGCAGGCGAGCAGTACTTC. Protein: CASSLSAGEQYF.